The T cell receptor beta chain under discussion was sequenced for a study of blood T cell repertoires in COVID-19. Looking at the study overall: Acute and convalescent COVID-19 specimens originated in the United States, Italy and Spain.

Germline V gene data show CDR1 as LNHNV and CDR2 as YYDKDF (reference sequence). V was shortened by 0 bases and J by 7 bases, with 16 bases between the two germline ends. CDR3 length: 15 amino acids. Assay: immunoSEQ multiplex PCR; the TCRdb copy retains only in-frame clones and omits some. There are just over 150,000 clones in the sample; around 91% occur only once, and roughly 14% lies in the top ten. Material for sequencing was peripheral blood. This chain connects TRBV15 to TRBJ2-7; a weak D match, TRBD2 (5 bases). The TCR comes from a woman aged 40 to 50 with acute or convalescent COVID-19. The CDR3 DNA follows: TGTGCCACCAGCAGAGATCTAGCCCACCTTAGGGAGCAGTACTTC. As protein: CATSRDLAHLREQYF.